A selection of T cell receptor beta chains follows, all from one sample in a study of blood T cell repertoires in COVID-19. The data were produced by immunoSEQ multiplex PCR, yet TCRdb's version contains in-frame clones alone and is incomplete. The sample lists 150,000 to 200,000 clones, 89% occurring once. The specimen sequenced was PBMCs or T cells enriched from blood (not recorded which). These receptors came from a woman aged 40-49 years with acute COVID-19. Both conserved end residues are trimmed from each CDR3.

j_call | v_call | cdr3_aa
TRBJ1-5 | TRBV5-1 | ASSLWGGPGQPQH
TRBJ2-1 | TRBV6-2/TRBV6-3 | ASSYEQGNEQF
TRBJ2-1 | TRBV4-1 | ASSQDAGQGAYNEQF
TRBJ2-5 | TRBV30 | AWSRAETQY
TRBJ2-7 | TRBV3-1/TRBV3-2 | ASSQVHSAYEQY
TRBJ2-7 | TRBV28 | ASSSFGTGTYEQY
TRBJ2-7 | TRBV30 | AWSGGGSYEQY
TRBJ1-1 | TRBV28 | ASSPDTSLNTEAF
TRBJ2-2 | TRBV4-3 | ASSQGLFNTGELF
TRBJ2-3 | TRBV7-9 | ASSLSGRADTQY
TRBJ1-1 | TRBV5-1 | ASSLPGENTEAF
TRBJ2-3 | TRBV5-1 | ASSRGLAGLTDTQY
TRBJ1-2 | TRBV18 | ASSQPGQDANYGYT
TRBJ1-2 | TRBV5-1 | ASSPLPGDGYT
TRBJ1-2 | TRBV7-9 | ASSSEDRVVYYGYT
TRBJ2-3 | TRBV5-1 | ASTSYYQGGTDTQY
TRBJ1-2 | TRBV5-6 | ASTRMATRGYT
TRBJ2-1 | TRBV4-3 | ASSQTEPGLEGYNEQF
TRBJ2-7 | TRBV10-3 | AISETQGGEQY
TRBJ1-1 | TRBV12-5 | ASGGHQVPTEAF
TRBJ2-1 | TRBV19 | ASSRGDLTYNEQF
TRBJ2-3 | TRBV9 | ASSVAGTPPRTDTQY
TRBJ2-1 | TRBV5-1 | ASIPGTGSYNEQF
TRBJ2-7 | TRBV28 | ASSPGGADFSYEQY
TRBJ2-2 | TRBV11-2 | ASSAHTANTGELF
TRBJ1-4 | TRBV19 | ASSKGQAALNEKLF